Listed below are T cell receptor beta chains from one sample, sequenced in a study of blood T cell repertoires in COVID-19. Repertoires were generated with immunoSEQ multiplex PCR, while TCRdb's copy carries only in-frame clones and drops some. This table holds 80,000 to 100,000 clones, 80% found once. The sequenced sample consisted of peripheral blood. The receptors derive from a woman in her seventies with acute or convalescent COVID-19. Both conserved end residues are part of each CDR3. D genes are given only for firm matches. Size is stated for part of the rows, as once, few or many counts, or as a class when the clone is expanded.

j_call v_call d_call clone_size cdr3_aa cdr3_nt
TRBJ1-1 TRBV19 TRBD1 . CASRGYTEAFF TGTGCCAGCAGGGGGTACACTGAAGCTTTCTTT
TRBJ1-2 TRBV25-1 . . CASSEWGGAGYGYTF TGTGCCAGCAGTGAATGGGGGGGCGCGGGATATGGCTACACCTTC
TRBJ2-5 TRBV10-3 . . CAISEFNYPGETQYF TGTGCCATCAGTGAGTTTAACTACCCCGGGGAGACCCAGTACTTC
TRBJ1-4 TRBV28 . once CASSPSGGAREKLFF TGTGCCAGCAGTCCTTCGGGGGGGGCCCGTGAAAAACTGTTTTTT
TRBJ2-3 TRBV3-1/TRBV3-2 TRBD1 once CASSLKETGKDTQYF TGTGCCAGCAGCCTAAAGGAGACAGGGAAGGATACGCAGTATTTT
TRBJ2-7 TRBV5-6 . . CASSTTASYEQYF TGTGCCAGCAGCACGACAGCTTCCTACGAGCAGTACTTC
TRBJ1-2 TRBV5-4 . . CASSRQFGDRFYGYTF TGTGCCAGCAGCCGCCAATTCGGAGACAGATTTTATGGCTACACCTTC
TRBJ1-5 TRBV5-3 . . CARSLFSGQKQQSNQPQHF TGTGCCAGAAGCTTGTTCTCCGGACAGAAACAACAAAGCAATCAGCCCCAGCATTTT
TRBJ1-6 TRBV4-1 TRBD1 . CASSQADRVSSPLHF TGCGCCAGCAGCCAGGCGGACAGGGTGAGTTCACCCCTCCACTTT
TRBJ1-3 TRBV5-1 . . CASSLEPGVGNTIYF TGCGCCAGCAGCTTGGAGCCAGGGGTTGGAAACACCATATATTTT
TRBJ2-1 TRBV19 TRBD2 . CASIETSGRGYEQFF TGTGCCAGTATTGAGACTAGCGGGAGGGGTTATGAGCAGTTCTTC
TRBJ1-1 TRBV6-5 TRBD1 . CASRGQGDTEAFF TGTGCCAGCAGGGGACAGGGGGACACTGAAGCTTTCTTT
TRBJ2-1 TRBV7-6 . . CASSHNSLSYNEQFF TGTGCCAGCAGTCATAACTCCTTATCCTACAATGAGCAGTTCTTC
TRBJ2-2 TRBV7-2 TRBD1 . CASSWTGSNTGELFF TGTGCCAGCAGCTGGACAGGGTCGAACACCGGGGAGCTGTTTTTT
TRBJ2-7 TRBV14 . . CASSHTHQVPGSYEQYF TGTGCCAGCAGCCATACACATCAGGTCCCCGGCTCCTACGAGCAGTACTTC
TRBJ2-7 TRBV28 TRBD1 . CASNTPDRGYEQYF TGTGCCAGCAACACCCCGGACAGGGGGTACGAGCAGTACTTC
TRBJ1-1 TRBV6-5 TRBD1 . CASRLTGETEAFF TGTGCCAGCAGATTGACAGGGGAGACTGAAGCTTTCTTT
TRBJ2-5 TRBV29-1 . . CSVRSSGETQYF TGCAGCGTGCGTTCGTCGGGAGAGACCCAGTACTTC
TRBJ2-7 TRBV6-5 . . CASSRTGRAYEQYF TGTGCCAGCAGTCGAACGGGGAGAGCCTACGAGCAGTACTTC
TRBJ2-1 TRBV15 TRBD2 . CATSRVTGSGGARNEQFF TGTGCCACCAGCAGAGTTACCGGTAGCGGGGGGGCTAGAAATGAGCAGTTCTTC
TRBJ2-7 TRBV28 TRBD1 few CASSRPGQGNYEQYF TGTGCCAGCAGTAGGCCGGGACAGGGTAACTACGAGCAGTACTTC
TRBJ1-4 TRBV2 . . CASSEEVREDEKLFF TGTGCCAGCAGTGAAGAAGTCAGGGAGGATGAAAAACTGTTTTTT
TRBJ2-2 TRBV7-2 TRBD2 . CASSGLAARHTGELFF TGTGCCAGCAGCGGTCTAGCGGCTCGCCACACCGGGGAGCTGTTTTTT
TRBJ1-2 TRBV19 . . CASRRQADYGYTF TGTGCCAGTAGACGACAGGCTGACTATGGCTACACCTTC
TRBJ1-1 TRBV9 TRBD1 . CASSVEAGGWSEAFF TGTGCCAGCAGCGTAGAGGCAGGGGGCTGGTCTGAAGCTTTCTTT
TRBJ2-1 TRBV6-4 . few CASSATEFGEQFF TGTGCCAGCAGTGCAACTGAGTTCGGTGAGCAGTTCTTC
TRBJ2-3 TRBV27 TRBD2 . CASSQTSGSSTDTQYF TGTGCCAGCAGTCAGACTAGCGGCTCTAGCACAGATACGCAGTATTTT
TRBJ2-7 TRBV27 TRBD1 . CASRRTGAYEQYF TGTGCCAGCAGGCGGACAGGTGCGTATGAGCAGTACTTC
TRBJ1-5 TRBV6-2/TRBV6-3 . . CASSPPSRGQPQHF TGTGCCAGCAGTCCACCAAGCCGGGGTCAGCCCCAGCATTTT
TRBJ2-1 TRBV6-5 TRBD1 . CASSSLTGGGEQFF TGTGCCAGCAGTTCGCTGACAGGGGGGGGTGAGCAGTTCTTC
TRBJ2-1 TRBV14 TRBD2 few CASSQTSGGGNEQFF TGTGCCAGCAGCCAGACTAGCGGGGGGGGGAATGAGCAGTTCTTC
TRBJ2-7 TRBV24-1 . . CATSDPTRTYEQYF TGTGCCACCAGTGACCCGACTAGAACCTACGAGCAGTACTTC
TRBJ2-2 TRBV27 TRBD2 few CASSFASGRAYTGELFF TGTGCCAGCAGTTTTGCTAGCGGGAGGGCCTACACCGGGGAGCTGTTTTTT
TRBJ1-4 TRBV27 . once CASAGVGGVEKLFF TGTGCCAGCGCCGGGGTTGGGGGGGTAGAAAAACTGTTTTTT
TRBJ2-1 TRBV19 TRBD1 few CASSDPGQQGIIEQFF TGTGCCAGTAGTGATCCTGGTCAACAGGGGATTATTGAGCAGTTCTTC
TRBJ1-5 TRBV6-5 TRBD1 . CASTNTGGLDQPQHF TGTGCCAGCACCAATACAGGGGGCCTAGATCAGCCCCAGCATTTT
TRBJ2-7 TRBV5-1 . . CASSLGDNPYEQYF TGCGCCAGCAGCTTGGGGGACAATCCCTACGAGCAGTACTTC
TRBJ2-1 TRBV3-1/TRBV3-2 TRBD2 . CASSQSLAAYNEQFF TGTGCCAGCAGCCAAAGCCTAGCGGCCTACAATGAGCAGTTCTTC
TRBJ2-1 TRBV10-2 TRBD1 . CASRGFRTGGYNEQFF TGCGCCAGCAGAGGGTTCCGGACAGGGGGCTACAATGAGCAGTTCTTC
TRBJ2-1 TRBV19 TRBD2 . CASSIGASGIYEQFF TGTGCCAGTAGTATCGGCGCTAGCGGGATTTATGAGCAGTTCTTC
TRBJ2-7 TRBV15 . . CATSRDRQSYEQYF TGTGCCACCAGCAGAGATCGACAGTCCTACGAGCAGTACTTC
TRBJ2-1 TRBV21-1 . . CASSPRGERPNEQFF TGTGCCAGCAGCCCCCGGGGTGAGCGGCCCAATGAGCAGTTCTTC
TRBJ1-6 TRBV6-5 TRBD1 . CASSLDRGSSPLHF TGTGCCAGCAGTCTCGACAGGGGTTCTTCACCCCTCCACTTT
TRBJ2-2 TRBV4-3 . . CASSQDLLVSGELFF TGCGCCAGCAGCCAAGATTTACTAGTTTCCGGGGAGCTGTTTTTT
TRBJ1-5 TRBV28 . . CASSRNQPQHF TGTGCCAGCAGCAGAAATCAGCCCCAGCATTTT
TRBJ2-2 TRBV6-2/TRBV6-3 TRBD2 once CASSRTSGGAKTGELFF TGTGCCAGCAGTCGGACTAGCGGGGGGGCTAAGACCGGGGAGCTGTTTTTT
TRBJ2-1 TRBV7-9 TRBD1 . CASRHSGQGFYNEQFF TGTGCCAGCAGGCATTCGGGACAGGGGTTTTACAATGAGCAGTTCTTC
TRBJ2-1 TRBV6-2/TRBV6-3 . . CASSHQGGPSSYNEQFF TGTGCCAGCAGTCACCAAGGAGGACCGAGCTCCTACAATGAGCAGTTCTTC
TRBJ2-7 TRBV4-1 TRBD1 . CASSQDPRGTGKTYEQYF TGCGCCAGCAGCCAAGATCCCCGCGGGACAGGCAAAACCTACGAGCAGTACTTC